The rows below give T cell receptor beta chains drawn from one sample of a study of CD8+ T cells in alopecia areata. TCRdb's table, derived via immunoSEQ multiplex PCR, lists solely in-frame clones and lacks some. The table records about 110,000 clones, approximately 59% of them present only once. Sequenced sample: CD8+ T cells sorted from blood. These receptors came from a human donor in good health. The CDR3 runs from the conserved cysteine through the conserved F or W. The D gene is left open where the match is weak. Some rows have no size entry. The others give once, few or many, or a class for an expanded clone.

>NA|TRBV13|TRBD2|TRBJ2-1|14
CASSPGTSFYEQFF
TGTGCCAGCAGCCCGGGGACTAGCTTTTATGAGCAGTTCTTC
>NA|TRBV7-6|NA|TRBJ1-1|13
CASSPGMNTEAFF
TGTGCCAGCAGCCCAGGGATGAACACTGAAGCTTTCTTT
>NA|TRBV7-8|NA|TRBJ1-4|15
CASSTTGTDNEKLFF
TGTGCCAGCAGCACGACCGGGACGGATAATGAAAAACTGTTTTTT
>NA|TRBV18|TRBD2|TRBJ2-7|18
CASSPTSGGTVSAYEQYF
TGTGCCAGCTCACCAACTAGCGGGGGGACGGTATCGGCCTACGAGCAGTACTTC
>NA|TRBV28|NA|TRBJ2-3|14
CASSRRGIGDTQYF
TGTGCCAGCAGTCGCCGGGGGATCGGGGATACGCAGTATTTT
>NA|TRBV29-1|NA|TRBJ2-1|13
CSVDGTGADEQFF
TGCAGCGTTGACGGGACGGGGGCGGATGAGCAGTTCTTC
>NA|TRBV9|NA|TRBJ2-3|13
CASSELISGTQYF
TGTGCCAGCAGCGAGCTTATAAGCGGCACGCAGTATTTT
>NA|TRBV13|NA|TRBJ2-4|15
CASSQRTAYKNIQYF
TGTGCCAGCAGCCAACGGACAGCTTACAAAAACATTCAGTACTTC
>few|TRBV7-9|NA|TRBJ2-1|13
CASSLPAYNEQFF
TGTGCCAGCAGCTTGCCAGCGTACAATGAGCAGTTCTTC
>once|TRBV6-5|NA|TRBJ2-3|12
CASSQGTDTQYF
TGTGCCAGCAGTCAGGGGACAGATACGCAGTATTTT
>NA|TRBV13|NA|TRBJ2-5|15
CASSPNAAYQETQYF
TGTGCCAGCAGCCCCAACGCGGCGTACCAAGAGACCCAGTACTTC